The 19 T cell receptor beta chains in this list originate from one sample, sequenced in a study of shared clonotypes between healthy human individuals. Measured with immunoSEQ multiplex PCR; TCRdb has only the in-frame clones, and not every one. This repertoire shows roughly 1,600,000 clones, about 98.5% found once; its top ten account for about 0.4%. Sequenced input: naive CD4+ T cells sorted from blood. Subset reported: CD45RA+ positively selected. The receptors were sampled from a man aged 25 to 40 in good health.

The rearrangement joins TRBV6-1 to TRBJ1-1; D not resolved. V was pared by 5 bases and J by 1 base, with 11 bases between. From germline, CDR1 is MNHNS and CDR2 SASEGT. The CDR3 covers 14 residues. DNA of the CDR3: TGTGCCAGCAGTACCTTAGATTGGAACACTGAAGCTTTCTTT. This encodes CASSTLDWNTEAFF.

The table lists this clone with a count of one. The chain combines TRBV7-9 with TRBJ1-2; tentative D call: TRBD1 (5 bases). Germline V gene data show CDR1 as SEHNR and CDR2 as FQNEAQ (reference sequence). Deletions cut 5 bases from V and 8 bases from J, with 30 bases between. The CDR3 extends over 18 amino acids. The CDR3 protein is CASSPADFTGFTGPGYTF. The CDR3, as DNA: TGTGCCAGCAGCCCAGCCGATTTTACGGGTTTTACGGGGCCCGGCTACACCTTC. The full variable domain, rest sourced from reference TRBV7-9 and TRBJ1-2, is DTGVSQNPRHKITKRGQNVTFRCDPISEHNRLYWYRQTLGQGPEFLTYFQNEAQLEKSRLLSDRFSAERPKGSFSTLEIQRTEQGDSAMYLCASSPADFTGFTGPGYTFGSGTRLTVV.

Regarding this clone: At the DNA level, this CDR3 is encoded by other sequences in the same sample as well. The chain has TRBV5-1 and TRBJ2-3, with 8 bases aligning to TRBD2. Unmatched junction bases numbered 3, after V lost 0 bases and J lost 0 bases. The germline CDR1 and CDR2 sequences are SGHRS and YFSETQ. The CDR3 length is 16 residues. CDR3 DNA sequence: TGCGCCAGCAGCTTGGCAGCTAGCGGGAGCACAGATACGCAGTATTTT. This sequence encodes CASSLAASGSTDTQYF. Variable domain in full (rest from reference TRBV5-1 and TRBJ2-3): KAGVTQTPRYLIKTRGQQVTLSCSPISGHRSVSWYQQTPGQGLQFLFEYFSETQRNKGNFPGRFSGRQFSNSRSEMNVSTLELGDSALYLCASSLAASGSTDTQYFGPGTRLTVL.

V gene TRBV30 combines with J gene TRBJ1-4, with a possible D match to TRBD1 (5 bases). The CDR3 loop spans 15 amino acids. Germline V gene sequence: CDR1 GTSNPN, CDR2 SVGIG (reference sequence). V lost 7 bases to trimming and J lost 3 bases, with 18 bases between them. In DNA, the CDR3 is TGTGCCTTTGGGACGGCCCCCGCGTCTAATGAAAAACTGTTTTTT. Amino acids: CAFGTAPASNEKLFF.

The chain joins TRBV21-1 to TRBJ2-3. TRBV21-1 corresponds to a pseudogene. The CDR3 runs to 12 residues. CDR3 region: CASSKKADTQYF. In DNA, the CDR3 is TGTGCCAGCAGCAAAAAGGCAGATACGCAGTATTTT.

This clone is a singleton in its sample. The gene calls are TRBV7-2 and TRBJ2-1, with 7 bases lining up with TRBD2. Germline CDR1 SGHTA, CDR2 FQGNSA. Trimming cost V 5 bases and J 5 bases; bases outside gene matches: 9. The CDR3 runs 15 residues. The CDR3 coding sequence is TGTGCCAGCAGCCATCGGGGAGGGCCGAACAATGAGCAGTTCTTC. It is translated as CASSHRGGPNNEQFF.

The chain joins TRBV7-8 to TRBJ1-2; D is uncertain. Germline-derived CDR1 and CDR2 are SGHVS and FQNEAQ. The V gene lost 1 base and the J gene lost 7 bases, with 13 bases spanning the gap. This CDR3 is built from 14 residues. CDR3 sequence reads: CASSLVEGNGGYTF. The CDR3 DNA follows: TGTGCCAGCAGCTTAGTCGAGGGTAATGGTGGCTACACCTTC.

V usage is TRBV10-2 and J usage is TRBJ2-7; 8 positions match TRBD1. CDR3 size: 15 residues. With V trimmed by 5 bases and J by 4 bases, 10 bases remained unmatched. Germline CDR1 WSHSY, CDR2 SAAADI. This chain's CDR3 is CASSSDRGASYEQYF. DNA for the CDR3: TGCGCCAGCAGTTCCGACAGGGGTGCGTCTTACGAGCAGTACTTC.

This chain's CDR3 is CASSYAGGPTYEQYF. The CDR3 nucleotides are TGTGCCAGCAGTTACGCGGGAGGGCCCACCTACGAGCAGTACTTC. J is TRBJ2-7 and V is TRBV6-5, with TRBD2 identical over 9 bases. Germline lookup yields CDR1 MNHEY and CDR2 SVGAGI. This CDR3 spans 15 amino acids. Losses at the gene ends were 2 bases for V and 2 bases for J; bases not matched to a gene: 4.

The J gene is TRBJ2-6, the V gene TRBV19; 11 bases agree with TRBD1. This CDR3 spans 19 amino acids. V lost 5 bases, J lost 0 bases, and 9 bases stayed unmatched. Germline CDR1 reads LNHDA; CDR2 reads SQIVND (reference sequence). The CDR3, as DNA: TGTGCCAGTAGTTATACCGGGACAGGGGGAATCTCTGGGGCCAACGTCCTGACTTTC. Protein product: CASSYTGTGGISGANVLTF. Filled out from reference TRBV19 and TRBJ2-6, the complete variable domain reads DGGITQSPKYLFRKEGQNVTLSCEQNLNHDAMYWYRQDPGQGLRLIYYSQIVNDFQKGDIAEGYSVSREKKESFPLTVTSAQKNPTAFYLCASSYTGTGGISGANVLTFGAGSRLTVL.

CDR3 nucleotides: TGTGCCAGCTCACCAACGGGTGGAGGGGCCAACGTCCTGACTTTC. It specifies CASSPTGGGANVLTF. V and J are TRBV18 and TRBJ2-6; no firm D call. CDR1 is KGHSH and CDR2 is LQKENI in the germline V gene. Trimming pared 2 bases from V and 4 bases from J, leaving 9 bases between. The CDR3 length is 15 residues. Together with reference TRBV18 and TRBJ2-6, the CDR3 gives the full variable domain: NAGVMQNPRHLVRRRGQEARLRCSPMKGHSHVYWYRQLPEEGLKFMVYLQKENIIDESGMPKERFSAEFPKEGPSILRIQQVVRGDSAAYFCASSPTGGGANVLTFGAGSRLTVL.

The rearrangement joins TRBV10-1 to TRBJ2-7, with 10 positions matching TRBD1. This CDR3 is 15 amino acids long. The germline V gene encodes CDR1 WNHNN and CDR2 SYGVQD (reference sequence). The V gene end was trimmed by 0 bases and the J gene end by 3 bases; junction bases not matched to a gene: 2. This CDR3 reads CASSESGTGVYEQYF. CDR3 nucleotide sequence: TGCGCCAGCAGTGAGTCAGGGACAGGGGTCTACGAGCAGTACTTC.

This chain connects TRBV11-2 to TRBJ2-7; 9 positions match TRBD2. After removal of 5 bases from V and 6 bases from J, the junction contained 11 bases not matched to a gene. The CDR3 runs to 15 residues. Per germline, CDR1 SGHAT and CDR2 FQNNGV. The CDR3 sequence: CASSPRSSGRTEQYF. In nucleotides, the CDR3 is TGTGCCAGCAGCCCGAGGAGTAGCGGGAGAACCGAGCAGTACTTC.

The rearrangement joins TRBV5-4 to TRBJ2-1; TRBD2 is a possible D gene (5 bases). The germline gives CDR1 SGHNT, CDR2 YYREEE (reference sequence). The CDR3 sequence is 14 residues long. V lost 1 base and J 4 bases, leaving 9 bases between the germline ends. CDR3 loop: CASSLFTSYNEQFF. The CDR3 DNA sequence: TGTGCCAGCAGCTTGTTTACTAGTTACAATGAGCAGTTCTTC.

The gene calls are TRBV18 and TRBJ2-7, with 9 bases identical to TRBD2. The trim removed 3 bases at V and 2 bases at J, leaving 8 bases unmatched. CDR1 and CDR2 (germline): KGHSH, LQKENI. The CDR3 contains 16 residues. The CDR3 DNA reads TGTGCCAGCTCACCCGCTGAGGCGGGAGGGCCCTACGAGCAGTACTTC. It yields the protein CASSPAEAGGPYEQYF.

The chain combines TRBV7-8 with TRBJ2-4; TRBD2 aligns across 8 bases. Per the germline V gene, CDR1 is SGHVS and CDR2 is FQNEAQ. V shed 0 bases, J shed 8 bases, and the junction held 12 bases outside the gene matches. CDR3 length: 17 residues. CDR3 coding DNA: TGTGCCAGCAGCTTAGCGCTCACGGGAGGGCCGAGAGACATTCAGTACTTC. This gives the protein CASSLALTGGPRDIQYF.

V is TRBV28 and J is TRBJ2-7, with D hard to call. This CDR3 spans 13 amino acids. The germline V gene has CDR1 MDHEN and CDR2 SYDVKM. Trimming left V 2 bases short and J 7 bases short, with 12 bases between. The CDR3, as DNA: TGTGCCAGCAGTTTACCCCTCCCTAAAGAGCAGTACTTC. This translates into CASSLPLPKEQYF.

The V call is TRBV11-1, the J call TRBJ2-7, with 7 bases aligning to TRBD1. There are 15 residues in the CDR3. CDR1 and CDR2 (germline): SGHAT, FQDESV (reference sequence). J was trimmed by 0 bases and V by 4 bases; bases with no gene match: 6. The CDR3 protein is CASSWGQTSSYEQYF. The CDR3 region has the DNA TGTGCCAGCAGCTGGGGACAGACAAGCTCCTACGAGCAGTACTTC.

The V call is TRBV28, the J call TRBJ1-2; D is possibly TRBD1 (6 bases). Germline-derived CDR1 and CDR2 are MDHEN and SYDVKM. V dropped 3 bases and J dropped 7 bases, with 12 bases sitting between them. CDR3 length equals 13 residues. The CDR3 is CASSFGGLGGYTF. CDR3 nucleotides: TGTGCCAGCAGTTTCGGGGGGCTGGGTGGCTACACCTTC.